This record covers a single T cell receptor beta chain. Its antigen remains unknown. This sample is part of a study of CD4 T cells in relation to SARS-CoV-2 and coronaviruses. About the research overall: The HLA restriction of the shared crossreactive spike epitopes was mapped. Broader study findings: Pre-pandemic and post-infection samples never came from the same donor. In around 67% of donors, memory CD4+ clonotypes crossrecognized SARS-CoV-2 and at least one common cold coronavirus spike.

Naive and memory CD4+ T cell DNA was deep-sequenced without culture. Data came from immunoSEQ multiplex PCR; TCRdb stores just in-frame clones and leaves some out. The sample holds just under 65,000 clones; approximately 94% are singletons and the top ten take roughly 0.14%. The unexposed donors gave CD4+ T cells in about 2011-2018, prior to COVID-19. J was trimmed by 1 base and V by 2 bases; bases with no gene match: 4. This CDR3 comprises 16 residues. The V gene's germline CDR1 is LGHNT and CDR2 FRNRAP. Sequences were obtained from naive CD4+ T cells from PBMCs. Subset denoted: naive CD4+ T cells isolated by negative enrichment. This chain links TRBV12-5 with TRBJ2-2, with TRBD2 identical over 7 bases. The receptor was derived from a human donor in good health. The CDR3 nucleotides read TGTGCTAGTGGTTTGTACAGCGGGATGAACACCGGGGAGCTGTTTTTT. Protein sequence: CASGLYSGMNTGELFF. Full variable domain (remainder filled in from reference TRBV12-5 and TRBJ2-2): DARVTQTPRHKVTEMGQEVTMRCQPILGHNTVFWYRQTMMQGLELLAYFRNRAPLDDSGMPKDRFSAEMPDATLATLKIQPSEPRDSAVYFCASGLYSGMNTGELFFGEGSRLTVL.